The 15 T cell receptor beta chains reported below all come from one sample, sequenced in a study of T cells after yellow fever vaccination. TCRdb analysed the 5' RACE reads with MiXCR anew, one entry per CDR3 protein. The table includes under 400,000 distinct CDR3 sequences, approximately 10% detected once. Source: PBMCs, taken on the day of the first yellow fever vaccination. Receptors were obtained from a man aged 18 to 29 who received the YFV17D yellow fever vaccine.

This chain uses TRBV9 with TRBJ2-3, with D possibly matching TRBD2 (6 bases). This CDR3 has 14 amino acids. Deletions cut 4 bases from V and 4 bases from J, with 13 bases between. Per the germline V gene, CDR1 is SGDLS and CDR2 is YYNGEE. DNA for the CDR3: TGTGCCAGCAGCTCGAGAACTAGCCCAGATACGCAGTATTTT. Its protein product is CASSSRTSPDTQYF.

The rearrangement links TRBV6-2 or TRBV6-3 to TRBJ2-5; either TRBD1 or TRBD2 may fit D (5 bases each). There are 13 residues in the CDR3. V lost 6 bases and J 4 bases, leaving 12 bases between the germline ends. The germline gives CDR1 MNHEY, CDR2 SVGEGT. Here the CDR3 reads CASSSGTAETQYF. The CDR3 nucleotides read TGTGCCAGCAGCTCCGGGACGGCAGAGACCCAGTACTTC.

This clonotype was seen at least ten times. V is TRBV6-1 and J is TRBJ1-1; 7 bases fit TRBD1. Trimming removed 9 bases from V and 1 base from J; junction bases left unmatched: 5. CDR1 and CDR2 from the germline V gene are MNHNS and SASEGT. The CDR3 consists of 13 residues. CDR3 loop: CASHRGKNTEAFF. The CDR3 DNA follows: TGTGCCAGTCACAGGGGAAAGAACACTGAAGCTTTCTTT.

This clonotype was detected a few times. The CDR3, as DNA: TGTGCCAGCAGCGGTTTTCTGGTATCCGAGCAGTACTTC. This translates into CASSGFLVSEQYF. The chain joins TRBV7-8 to TRBJ2-7; D ambiguous. CDR1 is SGHVS, CDR2 FQNEAQ, per germline. There are 13 residues in the CDR3. V was cut by 5 bases and J by 6 bases, with 14 bases left in between. The full variable domain, in which reference TRBV7-8 and TRBJ2-7 provide the parts outside the CDR3, is GAGVSQSPRYKVAKRGQDVALRCDPISGHVSLFWYQQALGQGPEFLTYFQNEAQLDKSGLPSDRFFAERPEGSVSTLKIQRTQQEDSAVYLCASSGFLVSEQYFGPGTRLTVT.

V gene TRBV9 combines with J gene TRBJ2-3; TRBD1 agrees at 8 bases. J was trimmed by 4 bases and V by 4 bases; bases with no gene match: 11. This CDR3 is 16 amino acids long. Germline V gives CDR1 SGDLS, CDR2 YYNGEE. DNA of the CDR3: TGTGCCAGCAGCCCCCAGGGGGCGCATGTTGCAGATACGCAGTATTTT. Translating it yields CASSPQGAHVADTQYF.

The V and J genes are TRBV5-1 and TRBJ2-1, with 7 nucleotides matching TRBD1. CDR1 and CDR2 (germline): SGHRS, YFSETQ. V shed 0 bases and J 6 bases; nucleotides not matched to a gene: 9. The CDR3 totals 16 residues. The CDR3 is CASSLEPDRVRNEQFF. CDR3 DNA sequence: TGCGCCAGCAGCTTGGAACCCGACAGGGTGCGCAATGAGCAGTTCTTC.

This clonotype was seen more than once but under ten times. V usage is TRBV5-5 and J usage is TRBJ2-3; perhaps TRBD1 as D (5 bases). The CDR3 loop spans 15 amino acids. The V and J ends lost 1 base and 2 bases respectively, with 11 bases between them. The germline V gene has CDR1 SGHKS and CDR2 YYEKEE (reference sequence). Written as DNA, the CDR3 is TGTGCCAGCAGCTTGTCTGGGGCATTCACAGATACGCAGTATTTT. Residues: CASSLSGAFTDTQYF. Drawing the rest from reference TRBV5-5 and TRBJ2-3, the complete variable domain is DAGVTQSPTHLIKTRGQQVTLRCSPISGHKSVSWYQQVLGQGPQFIFQYYEKEERGRGNFPDRFSARQFPNYSSELNVNALLLGDSALYLCASSLSGAFTDTQYFGPGTRLTVL.

This clonotype showed up many times. This chain joins TRBV29-1 and TRBJ1-3; D gene ambiguous. V was shortened by 4 bases and J by 0 bases, with 7 bases between the two germline ends. CDR1 and CDR2 (germline): SQVTM, ANQGSEA. This CDR3 region has 13 residues. The CDR3: CSVAQSSGNTIYF. The CDR3 bases are TGCAGCGTTGCACAGAGCTCTGGAAACACCATATATTTT.

The chain uses TRBV20-1 and TRBJ2-3; 12 bases line up with TRBD2. This CDR3 region has 16 residues. Trimming removed 2 bases from V and 6 bases from J; junction bases left unmatched: 9. The V gene's germline CDR1 is DFQATT and CDR2 SNEGSKA (reference sequence). This chain's CDR3 is CSARRISGTSGDTQYF. CDR3 nucleotides: TGCAGTGCTAGAAGGATTTCCGGGACTAGCGGGGATACGCAGTATTTT.

This clonotype was counted a few times. The chain recombines TRBV10-3 with TRBJ2-3; TRBD2 aligns across 11 bases. The CDR3 runs 16 residues. Losses at the gene ends were 10 bases for V and 3 bases for J; bases not matched to a gene: 12. Germline CDR1 ENHRY, CDR2 SYGVKD. CDR3 region: CATAISSGGTTDTQYF. The CDR3 coding sequence is TGTGCCACCGCCATTTCTAGCGGGGGGACAACAGATACGCAGTATTTT.

This clonotype was counted once. This rearrangement joins TRBV12-3 or TRBV12-4 to TRBJ1-5; TRBD1 matches 8 bases. J gave up 7 bases and V 6 bases, and 5 bases lay outside the gene matches. This CDR3 has 13 residues. CDR3 sequence: CASSMDRDQPQHF. CDR3 nucleotides: TGTGCCAGCAGCATGGACAGGGACCAGCCCCAGCATTTT.

The gene calls are TRBV10-3 and TRBJ1-3; D ambiguous. This CDR3 contains 13 residues. V was cut by 6 bases and J by 0 bases, with 6 bases left in between. Per germline, CDR1 ENHRY and CDR2 SYGVKD. For the CDR3, the DNA is TGTGCCATCAGGAGGACCTCTGGAAACACCATATATTTT. It specifies CAIRRTSGNTIYF.

This clonotype was seen more than once but under ten times. This chain links TRBV7-6 with TRBJ2-6; TRBD1 matches 10 bases. In germline, CDR1 is SGHVS, CDR2 FNYEAQ. The length of the CDR3 is 17 residues. After removal of 8 bases from V and 2 bases from J, the junction contained 9 bases not matched to a gene. The CDR3 nucleotides are TGTGCCAGCTATGGGACAGGGGATCGCCCTGGGGCCAACGTCCTGACTTTC. This gives the protein CASYGTGDRPGANVLTF.

A note on this clonotype: A read error may explain this, as a much larger clone is one base away. The chain uses TRBV29-1 and TRBJ2-1, with D unclear. Per the germline V gene, CDR1 is SQVTM and CDR2 is ANQGSEA. This CDR3 is 12 amino acids long. CDR3 sequence (DNA): TGCAGCGTTGATCCAGGCTACAATGAGCCGTTCTTC. Translating gives CSVDPGYNEPFF.

The chain combines TRBV11-2 with TRBJ2-7, with D hard to call. CDR3 size: 12 residues. The germline CDR1 and CDR2 sequences are SGHAT and FQNNGV. V lost 5 bases, J lost 5 bases, and 10 bases lay in between. CDR3 residues: CASSLHSDEQYF. DNA of the CDR3: TGTGCCAGCAGCCTCCACAGTGACGAGCAGTACTTC.